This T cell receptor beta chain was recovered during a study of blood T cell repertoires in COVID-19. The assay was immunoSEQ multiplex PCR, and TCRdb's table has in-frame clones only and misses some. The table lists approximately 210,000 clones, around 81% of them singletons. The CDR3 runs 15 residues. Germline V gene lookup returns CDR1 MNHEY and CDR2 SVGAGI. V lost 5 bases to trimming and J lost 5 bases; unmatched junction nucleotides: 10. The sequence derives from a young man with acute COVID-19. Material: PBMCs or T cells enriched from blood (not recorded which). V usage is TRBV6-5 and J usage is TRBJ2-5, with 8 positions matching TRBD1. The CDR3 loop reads CASSRKTGERETQYF. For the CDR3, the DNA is TGTGCCAGCAGTAGAAAGACAGGGGAGAGGGAGACCCAGTACTTC.